Each of the 19 T cell receptor beta chains below was sequenced from the same sample in a study of T cell clones after liver transplantation. Profiled with immunoSEQ multiplex PCR; TCRdb holds only in-frame clones, not every one. The profile shows about 75,000 clones, under 90% of them singletons. The material sequenced was CD4+ T cells from blood, taken around 50 months after liver transplant. Receptors originate from a human patient who received a liver transplant. Some T cells may be the graft donor's.

The rearrangement links TRBV28 to TRBJ2-5; 9 bases are shared with TRBD2. V gave up 6 bases and J gave up 3 bases; unmatched junction bases: 5. The CDR3 contains 14 residues. CDR1 is MDHEN and CDR2 is SYDVKM in the germline V gene. The CDR3 region is CASRHLAGKETQYF. The CDR3, as DNA: TGTGCCAGCAGACACCTAGCGGGAAAAGAGACCCAGTACTTC.

V gene TRBV4-2 combines with J gene TRBJ2-1; the D is unclear. Trimming stripped 6 bases from V and 4 bases from J, with 7 bases between. The germline CDR1 and CDR2 sequences are LGHNA and YNFKEQ. The CDR3 has 12 amino acids. The CDR3 bases are TGTGCCAGCAGTGAAGCTTACAATGAGCAGTTCTTC. It encodes CASSEAYNEQFF.

The chain has TRBV29-1 and TRBJ1-1; 8 nucleotides match TRBD1. Unmatched junction bases numbered 12, after V lost 7 bases and J lost 5 bases. Germline V gene data show CDR1 as SQVTM and CDR2 as ANQGSEA. This CDR3 is 14 amino acids long. The CDR3 sequence: CSATPQTGGTEAFF. CDR3 coding DNA: TGCAGCGCCACCCCCCAAACAGGGGGGACTGAAGCTTTCTTT.

In its sample, this clone was seen once. The genes are TRBV28 and TRBJ1-4; maybe TRBD1 (5 bases). Trimming removed 6 bases at V and 0 bases at J, with 11 bases between. CDR1 is MDHEN, CDR2 SYDVKM, per germline. This CDR3 spans 15 amino acids. In DNA form, the CDR3 reads TGTGCCAGCAGCCTGAGGGGAGCAACTAATGAAAAACTGTTTTTT. Its protein product is CASSLRGATNEKLFF.

This chain joins TRBV2 and TRBJ1-3; the D gene is possibly TRBD1 (5 bases). Deletions cut 5 bases from V and 4 bases from J, with 18 bases between. Per the germline V gene, CDR1 is SNHLY and CDR2 is FYNNEI. CDR3 length equals 16 residues. CDR3 sequence (DNA): TGTGCCAGCAGTCCGCGCTCCGACGGGGGGGGAAACACCATATATTTT. Its translation: CASSPRSDGGGNTIYF. Looking up the rest from reference TRBV2 and TRBJ1-3 gives the full variable domain: EPEVTQTPSHQVTQMGQEVILRCVPISNHLYFYWYRQILGQKVEFLVSFYNNEISEKSEIFDDQFSVERPDGSNFTLKIRSTKLEDSAMYFCASSPRSDGGGNTIYFGEGSWLTVV.

The V call is TRBV7-2, the J call TRBJ2-3, with TRBD1 identical over 7 bases. Germline CDR1 reads SGHTA; CDR2 reads FQGNSA. The CDR3 has 15 amino acids. With 6 bases clipped from V and 3 bases from J, the junction kept 9 bases outside the gene matches. The DNA of the CDR3 is TGTGCCAGCAGTCCAGACAGGGTAATGACAGATACGCAGTATTTT. It specifies CASSPDRVMTDTQYF.

The chain carries TRBV21-1 and TRBJ2-7; the table assigns TRBD1, which was not confirmed against the DNA. TRBV21-1 is a recognized pseudogene. The CDR3 spans 17 residues. CDR3 sequence reads: CASSTLDRAQGAYEQYF. The CDR3 bases are TGTGCCAGCAGCACGTTGGACAGGGCCCAAGGGGCCTACGAGCAGTACTTC.

The genes are TRBV5-4 and TRBJ1-1; 7 bases are a match to TRBD1. V dropped 0 bases and J dropped 4; count of bases not matched to a gene: 9. CDR3 size: 16 residues. Germline CDR1 is SGHNT and CDR2 is YYREEE (reference sequence). CDR3 sequence: CASSLGRGQFGTEAFF. CDR3 sequence (DNA): TGTGCCAGCAGCTTGGGGAGGGGGCAGTTCGGCACTGAAGCTTTCTTT.

This clone occurred once. The chain combines TRBV30 with TRBJ1-5; 9 positions agree with TRBD1. The germline CDR1 and CDR2 sequences are GTSNPN and SVGIG (reference sequence). This CDR3 contains 15 residues. J lost 6 bases, V lost 5 bases, and 11 bases had no gene match. This chain's CDR3 is CAWSPGTGMSQPQHF. The CDR3 DNA is TGTGCCTGGTCCCCTGGGACAGGGATGAGTCAGCCCCAGCATTTT.

The chain combines TRBV5-4 with TRBJ2-1; 11 positions match TRBD2. Trimming removed 5 bases from V and 0 bases from J; junction bases left unmatched: 10. CDR3 length: 18 amino acids. Per the germline V gene, CDR1 is SGHNT and CDR2 is YYREEE (reference sequence). CDR3 amino acids: CASSRGTSGPSSYNEQFF. The CDR3, as DNA: TGTGCCAGCAGTCGGGGGACTAGCGGTCCCAGCTCCTACAATGAGCAGTTCTTC.

This clone was counted a single time. The V call is TRBV18, the J call TRBJ1-3, with a possible D match to TRBD1 (5 bases). The CDR3 spans 17 residues. Germline CDR1 KGHSH, CDR2 LQKENI. Trimming pared 6 bases from V and 7 bases from J, leaving 25 bases between. The CDR3 region has the DNA TGTGCCAGCTCGCCGCCCCGGGGCCCGGGGAAGTGGAACACCATATATTTT. Translation gives CASSPPRGPGKWNTIYF.

This rearrangement joins TRBV7-3 to TRBJ2-1; 7 bases are a match to TRBD1. From germline, CDR1 is SGHTA and CDR2 FQGTGA. V was pared by 0 bases and J by 3 bases, with 2 bases of the junction left unmatched. The CDR3 runs to 15 residues. The CDR3 protein is CASSLTPGGYNEQFF. In DNA, the CDR3 is TGTGCCAGCAGCTTAACCCCAGGGGGCTACAATGAGCAGTTCTTC.

The chain uses TRBV7-2 and TRBJ2-1, with 9 bases identical to TRBD2. The CDR3 length is 15 residues. V gave up 6 bases and J gave up 6 bases; unmatched junction bases: 9. Germline CDR1 SGHTA, CDR2 FQGNSA. The CDR3: CASRGLAGFVNEQFF. The CDR3 coding sequence is TGTGCCAGCAGGGGACTAGCAGGTTTCGTCAATGAGCAGTTCTTC. Based on the CDR3 plus reference TRBV7-2 and TRBJ2-1, the full variable domain is GAGVSQSPSNKVTEKGKDVELRCDPISGHTALYWYRQSLGQGLEFLIYFQGNSAPDKSGLPSDRFSAERTGGSVSTLTIQRTQQEDSAVYLCASRGLAGFVNEQFFGPGTRLTVL.

The rearrangement uses TRBV18 and TRBJ1-1, with TRBD1 matching 7 bases. After removal of 5 bases from V and 8 bases from J, the junction contained 5 bases not matched to a gene. The CDR3 loop spans 12 amino acids. The V gene's germline CDR1 is KGHSH and CDR2 LQKENI. This CDR3 is CASSSDRVEAFF. The DNA for the CDR3 is TGTGCCAGCTCATCTGACAGGGTGGAAGCTTTCTTT.

This chain links TRBV5-1 with TRBJ1-2, with D uncertain. CDR1 is SGHRS and CDR2 is YFSETQ in the germline V gene. CDR3 size: 14 residues. Trimming left V 0 bases short and J 4 bases short, with 10 bases between. The CDR3 here is CASSLASFLYGYTF. The CDR3, as DNA: TGCGCCAGCAGCTTGGCCTCGTTTCTCTATGGCTACACCTTC.

The gene calls are TRBV10-3 and TRBJ2-1; TRBD2 aligns across 7 bases. CDR3 size: 16 residues. The trim removed 3 bases at V and 9 bases at J, leaving 14 bases unmatched. CDR1 is ENHRY and CDR2 is SYGVKD in the germline V gene. As DNA, the CDR3 is TGTGCCATCAGTGACCATCGGACTAGTCGGGGACCTGAGCAGTTCTTC. Translated: CAISDHRTSRGPEQFF.

This sequence joins TRBV7-2 and TRBJ2-5; the match to TRBD2 covers 11 bases. Germline V gene sequence: CDR1 SGHTA, CDR2 FQGNSA. This CDR3 region has 15 residues. Trimming took 5 bases from V and 3 from J; bases not matched to a gene: 5. CDR3 nucleotide sequence: TGTGCCAGCAGCCGACTAGCGGGAAGCGAAGAGACCCAGTACTTC. Translating it yields CASSRLAGSEETQYF.

The chain carries TRBV2 and TRBJ2-5; D ambiguous. The germline gives CDR1 SNHLY, CDR2 FYNNEI. V was shortened by 3 bases and J by 5 bases, with 7 bases between the two germline ends. This CDR3 contains 12 residues. In nucleotides, the CDR3 is TGTGCCAGCAGTGAGGTCCGGGAGACCCAGTACTTC. This gives the protein CASSEVRETQYF.

The genes are TRBV2 and TRBJ1-1; D unclear. Germline V gene data show CDR1 as SNHLY and CDR2 as FYNNEI. CDR3 size: 13 residues. V lost 5 bases and J lost 0, with 7 bases in between. As DNA, the CDR3 is TGTGCCAGCAGTCGTGAACTGAACACTGAAGCTTTCTTT. Translating it yields CASSRELNTEAFF. The variable domain in full, with the rest retrieved from reference TRBV2 and TRBJ1-1, is EPEVTQTPSHQVTQMGQEVILRCVPISNHLYFYWYRQILGQKVEFLVSFYNNEISEKSEIFDDQFSVERPDGSNFTLKIRSTKLEDSAMYFCASSRELNTEAFFGQGTRLTVV.